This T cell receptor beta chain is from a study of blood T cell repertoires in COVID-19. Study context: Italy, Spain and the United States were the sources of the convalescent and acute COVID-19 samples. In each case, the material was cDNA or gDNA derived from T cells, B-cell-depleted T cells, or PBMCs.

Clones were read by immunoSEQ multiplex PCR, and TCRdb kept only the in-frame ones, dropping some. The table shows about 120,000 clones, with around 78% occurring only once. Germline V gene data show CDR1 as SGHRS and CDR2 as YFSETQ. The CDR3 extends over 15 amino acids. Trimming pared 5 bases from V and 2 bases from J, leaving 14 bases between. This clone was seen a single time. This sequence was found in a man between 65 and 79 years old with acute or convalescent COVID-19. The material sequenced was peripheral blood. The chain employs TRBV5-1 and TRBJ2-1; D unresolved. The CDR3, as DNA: TGCGCCAGCAGTAACGACGCGACTCCCTACAATGAGCAGTTCTTC. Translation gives CASSNDATPYNEQFF.